The entry that follows covers one T cell receptor beta chain sequence. The table came from immunoSEQ multiplex PCR; TCRdb's copy has only in-frame clones and leaves some out. The table lists fewer than 80,000 clones, roughly 86% of them singletons. The data were obtained in a study of technical replicates of blood from a few donors. The CDR3 is made up of 11 amino acids. The ends were cut back, 5 bases at V and 8 bases at J, with 12 bases in the middle. Germline assignment: CDR1 GTSNPN and CDR2 SVGIG (reference sequence). The sequence derives from a human donor in good health. Some clones in this sample may be carry-over from other donors' samples. The V gene is TRBV30, the J gene TRBJ1-2; D remains unclear. Sequencing was performed on PBMCs. CDR3 DNA sequence: TGTGCCTGGGCGAGGGCAGAAGGCTACACCTTC. Translating gives CAWARAEGYTF.